This is a list of T cell receptor beta chains from one sample in a study of shared clonotypes between healthy human individuals. TCRdb's copy holds only in-frame clones and misses some; the assay was immunoSEQ multiplex PCR. The profile shows about 1.5 million clones, about 98% of them singletons. Sequenced input: naive CD4+ T cells sorted from blood. Every receptor here comes from a young man in good health. The CDR3 runs from the conserved cysteine through the conserved F or W. Fields, in order: D gene, clone size, J gene, V gene, CDR3 DNA, CDR3 protein. A D gene is named only where the DNA matches it firmly. The listing skips clone size in some rows; elsewhere it reads once, few, many or a size class.

- - TRBJ1-3 TRBV5-1 TGCGCCAGCAACCTGGCGGGCGGAGACACCATATATTTT CASNLAGGDTIYF
- - TRBJ1-5 TRBV28 TGTGCCAGCAGTTTCGTGGGGCAGCCCCAGCATTTT CASSFVGQPQHF
- - TRBJ2-1 TRBV7-2 TGTGCCAGCAGCTTAGGACAGAATCTGGGTGAGCAGTTCTTC CASSLGQNLGEQFF
TRBD2 - TRBJ2-1 TRBV6-6 TGTGCCAGCAGTTCCCCCCGCGGGAGGGTTGATGAGCAGTTCTTC CASSSPRGRVDEQFF
TRBD1 - TRBJ1-1 TRBV6-5 TGTGCCAGCAGTTCCAGGGGGACCACTGAAGCTTTCTTT CASSSRGTTEAFF
- - TRBJ2-3 TRBV12-5 TGTGCTAGTGGTCTGGACATACCTTCTAGCACAGATACGCAGTATTTT CASGLDIPSSTDTQYF
- - TRBJ2-2 TRBV5-1 TGCGCCAGCAGCTTGGAAGCGGCCGGGGAGCTGTTTTTT CASSLEAAGELFF
- - TRBJ2-7 TRBV27 TGTGCCAGCAGTCCCCGGTCCCGGAGCTACGAGCAGTACTTC CASSPRSRSYEQYF
TRBD1 once TRBJ1-2 TRBV7-3 TGTGCCAGCAGCCTTTCGGGACAGGGAGGGTGGGACTATGGCTACACCTTC CASSLSGQGGWDYGYTF
- - TRBJ2-7 TRBV5-1 TGCGCCAGCCGACCGTGGGGGAGCCCCAAGGAAGAGCAGTACTTC CASRPWGSPKEEQYF
- - TRBJ2-1 TRBV11-3 TGTGCCAGCAGCTTACGGGGCTCCTACAATGAGCAGTTCTTC CASSLRGSYNEQFF
- - TRBJ2-7 TRBV20-1 TGCCAGGGGAGTGGCGGGGGTGAGCAGTACTTC CQGSGGGEQYF
- - TRBJ2-2 TRBV2 TGTGCCAGCACCGGGTCCACGGTGTCCGGGGAGCTGTTTTTT CASTGSTVSGELFF
- - TRBJ1-1 TRBV19 TGTGCCAGTAGTATAATAATTGGGGGTCGTATCACTGAAGCTTTCTTT CASSIIIGGRITEAFF
- once TRBJ1-5 TRBV2 TGTGCCAGCAGTGGTCTTGGAACTAGCAATCAGCCCCAGCATTTT CASSGLGTSNQPQHF
TRBD1 - TRBJ1-1 TRBV7-9 TGTGCCAGCAGCTTTACAGGGGCGAACACTGAAGCTTTCTTT CASSFTGANTEAFF
TRBD2 - TRBJ2-3 TRBV11-3 TGTGCCAGCAGCACAGGGACTAGCGGGGATACGCAGTATTTT CASSTGTSGDTQYF
- - TRBJ2-7 TRBV28 TGTGCCAGCAGTTCGAGGGGGGACGAGCAGTACTTC CASSSRGDEQYF
TRBD2 - TRBJ2-3 TRBV4-1 TGCGCCAGCAGCCAAGAACTAGCGGGGGGCACAGATACGCAGTATTTT CASSQELAGGTDTQYF
TRBD2 - TRBJ2-3 TRBV7-9 TGTGCCAGCAGCTCCGGGGGACTAGCGGGCGTTCTCACAGATACGCAGTATTTT CASSSGGLAGVLTDTQYF
TRBD2 - TRBJ2-1 TRBV10-3 TGTGCCACCAGCCCACAGCGGGGGAACAATGAGCAGTTCTTC CATSPQRGNNEQFF
- - TRBJ1-3 TRBV6-1 TGTGCCAGCAGTCAAGGGACTTATGGAAACACCATATATTTT CASSQGTYGNTIYF
TRBD2 - TRBJ2-1 TRBV7-9 TGTGCCAGCCCAACTTCAGCGGGAGGGTCAGGTAATGAGCAGTTCTTC CASPTSAGGSGNEQFF
- - TRBJ1-4 TRBV6-5 TGTGCCAGCAGTTCGGGACGACCCGCAGGTCTGTTTTTT CASSSGRPAGLFF
TRBD1 - TRBJ1-1 TRBV27 TGTGCCAGCAGTCCCTGGGACAGGGAGAACACTGAAGCTTTCTTT CASSPWDRENTEAFF
- once TRBJ2-5 TRBV5-4 TGTGCCAGCAGCTCAACGATACAAGAGACCCAGTACTTC CASSSTIQETQYF
- once TRBJ1-4 TRBV25-1 TGTGCCAGCCGGGGGAACGGGGCTCTGTTTTTT CASRGNGALFF
TRBD1 - TRBJ1-1 TRBV30 TGTGCCTGGAGCCGGACAGGCTTAACAAACACTGAAGCTTTCTTT CAWSRTGLTNTEAFF
- - TRBJ2-3 TRBV5-1 TGCGCCAGCAGCTTTGACGGAGGCACAGATACGCAGTATTTT CASSFDGGTDTQYF
- - TRBJ2-5 TRBV7-9 TGTGCCACCGGGACTGGGCTCGAGACCCAGTACTTC CATGTGLETQYF
TRBD1 - TRBJ1-4 TRBV7-2 TGTGCCAGCAGCCCCCAAAAAACAGGGGGACATGAAAAACTGTTTTTT CASSPQKTGGHEKLFF
- - TRBJ2-5 TRBV11-3 TGTGCCAGCAGCTTAGGGGCAGCCAACCAAGAGACCCAGTACTTC CASSLGAANQETQYF
- - TRBJ2-5 TRBV28 TGTGCCAGCACCTTCTTTGGGGGAATCCAAGAGACCCAGTACTTC CASTFFGGIQETQYF
- - TRBJ2-5 TRBV2 TGTGCCAGCAGTAGGGCAGTTCAAGAGACCCAGTACTTC CASSRAVQETQYF
TRBD2 - TRBJ2-7 TRBV5-1 TGCGCCAGCAGCTTTCTAGCGGGGGATACCTACGAGCAGTACTTC CASSFLAGDTYEQYF
- - TRBJ1-1 TRBV5-1 TGCGCCAGCAGTCTGGCACAGGGCGAAGCTTTCTTT CASSLAQGEAFF
- - TRBJ1-2 TRBV15 TGTGCCACCAGCAGCCCGGGAGGGCGCACCTTC CATSSPGGRTF
TRBD2 - TRBJ2-7 TRBV19 TGTGCCAGTAGTGCAACCCCAAGCGGGATCTCCTACGAGCAGTACTTC CASSATPSGISYEQYF
TRBD2 - TRBJ2-7 TRBV10-3 TGTGCCATCAGTGAGTCCCTACTAGCGGGGATCTCCTACGAGCAGTACTTC CAISESLLAGISYEQYF
- - TRBJ1-5 TRBV6-1 TGTGCCAGCAGTGATCAGGGTAGGCAACAGCCCCAGCATTTT CASSDQGRQQPQHF
- - TRBJ1-4 TRBV27 TGTGCCAGCAGCCTCGGGCAGGGGAGCAATGAAAAACTGTTTTTT CASSLGQGSNEKLFF
- - TRBJ2-1 TRBV5-4 TGTGCCAGCAGCTTGGGTGGGGGCCTATACAATGAGCAGTTCTTC CASSLGGGLYNEQFF
- once TRBJ1-5 TRBV28 TGTGCCAGCAGCGGAACCTACGGGACCGAAGATCAGCCCCAGCATTTT CASSGTYGTEDQPQHF
- once TRBJ1-5 TRBV6-5 TGTGCCAGCAGTTACGCCCAGTCCAATCAGCCCCAGCATTTT CASSYAQSNQPQHF
- - TRBJ2-3 TRBV5-1 TGCGCCAGCAGCTTGGATGGGGTAGTTTTCAGGGGTAATGCAGATACGCAGTATTTT CASSLDGVVFRGNADTQYF
- - TRBJ1-4 TRBV5-5 TGTGCCAGCAGTTTAAGGGATGAAAAACTGTTTTTT CASSLRDEKLFF
- - TRBJ2-7 TRBV19 TGTGCCAGTAGTATGGCGCTCAAAACCTACGAGCAGTACTTC CASSMALKTYEQYF
- - TRBJ1-4 TRBV13 TGTGCCAGCAGCCCCTACAGGTCTGCAACTAATGAAAAACTGTTTTTT CASSPYRSATNEKLFF
- once TRBJ2-7 TRBV6-5 TGTGCCAGCAGTTTGGGACAAACCTACGAGCAGTACTTC CASSLGQTYEQYF
- - TRBJ2-6 TRBV28 TGTGCCAGCAGTTCCCCAGGGGCCGGGGCCAACGTCCTGACTTTC CASSSPGAGANVLTF
TRBD1 - TRBJ2-1 TRBV5-4 TGTGCCAGCCGGCGGGACAGGGTTGTGGACAATGAGCAGTTCTTC CASRRDRVVDNEQFF
TRBD1 - TRBJ1-1 TRBV15 TGTGCCACCAGCCTAAGACAGGGGAGGACTGAAGCTTTCTTT CATSLRQGRTEAFF
- - TRBJ2-7 TRBV20-1 TGCAGTGCTAGCCGGAGCTACGAGCAGTACTTC CSASRSYEQYF